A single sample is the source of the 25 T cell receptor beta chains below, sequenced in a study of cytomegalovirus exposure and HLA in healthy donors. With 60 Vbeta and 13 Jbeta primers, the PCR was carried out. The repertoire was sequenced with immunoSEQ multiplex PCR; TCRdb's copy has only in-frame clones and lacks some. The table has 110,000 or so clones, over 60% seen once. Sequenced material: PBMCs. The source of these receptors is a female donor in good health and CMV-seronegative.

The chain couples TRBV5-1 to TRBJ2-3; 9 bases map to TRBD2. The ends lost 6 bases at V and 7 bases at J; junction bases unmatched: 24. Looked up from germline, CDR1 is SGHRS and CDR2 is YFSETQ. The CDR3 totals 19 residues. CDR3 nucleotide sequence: TGCGCCAGCATGGGCCGGACGGCGGGGGGGAACGATACCCGAAATACGCAGTATTTT. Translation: CASMGRTAGGNDTRNTQYF.

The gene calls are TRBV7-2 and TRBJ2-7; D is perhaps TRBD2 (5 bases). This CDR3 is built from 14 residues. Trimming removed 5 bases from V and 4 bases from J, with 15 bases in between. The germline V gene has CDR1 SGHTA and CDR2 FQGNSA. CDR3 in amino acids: CASSLRDSRYEQYF. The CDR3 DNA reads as TGTGCCAGCAGCCTCCGGGATTCACGGTACGAGCAGTACTTC.

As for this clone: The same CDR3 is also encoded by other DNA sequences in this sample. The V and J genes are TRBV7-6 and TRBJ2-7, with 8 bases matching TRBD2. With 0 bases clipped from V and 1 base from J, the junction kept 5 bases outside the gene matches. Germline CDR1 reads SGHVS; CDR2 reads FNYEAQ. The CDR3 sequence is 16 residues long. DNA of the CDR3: TGTGCCAGCAGCTTAGCCTCTGCGGGGGGTTCCTACGAGCAGTACTTC. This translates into CASSLASAGGSYEQYF.

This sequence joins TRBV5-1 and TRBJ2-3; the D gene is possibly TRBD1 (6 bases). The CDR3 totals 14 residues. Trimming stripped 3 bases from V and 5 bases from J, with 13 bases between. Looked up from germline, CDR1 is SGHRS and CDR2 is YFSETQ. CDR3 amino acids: CASSSGTRIDTQYF. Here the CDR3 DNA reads TGCGCCAGCAGCTCCGGGACAAGGATAGATACGCAGTATTTT.

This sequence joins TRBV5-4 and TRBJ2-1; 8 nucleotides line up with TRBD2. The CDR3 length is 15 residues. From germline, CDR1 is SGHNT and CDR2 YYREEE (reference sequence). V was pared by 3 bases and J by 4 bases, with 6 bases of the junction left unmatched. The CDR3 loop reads CASSSQRGSYNEQFF. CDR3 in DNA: TGTGCCAGCAGCTCCCAGCGGGGGTCTTACAATGAGCAGTTCTTC.

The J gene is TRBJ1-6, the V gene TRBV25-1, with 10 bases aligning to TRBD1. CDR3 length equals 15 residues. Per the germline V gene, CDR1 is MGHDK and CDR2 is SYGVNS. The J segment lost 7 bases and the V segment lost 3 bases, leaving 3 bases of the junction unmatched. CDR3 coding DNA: TGTGCCAGCAGTGAGCCGGGACAGGGGAATTCACCCCTCCACTTT. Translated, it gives CASSEPGQGNSPLHF.

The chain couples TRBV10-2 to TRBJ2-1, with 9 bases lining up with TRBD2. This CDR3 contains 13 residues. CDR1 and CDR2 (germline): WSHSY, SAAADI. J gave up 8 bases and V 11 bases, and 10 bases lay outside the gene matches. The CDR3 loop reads CACSGTSIDEQFF. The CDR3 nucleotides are TGCGCCTGCTCCGGGACTAGCATCGATGAGCAGTTCTTC.

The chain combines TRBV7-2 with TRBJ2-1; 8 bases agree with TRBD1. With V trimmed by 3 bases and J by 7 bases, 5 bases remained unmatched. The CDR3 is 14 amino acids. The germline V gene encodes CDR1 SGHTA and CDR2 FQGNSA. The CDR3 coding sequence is TGTGCCAGCAGCTTTATGGACAGGGCTAATGAGCAGTTCTTC. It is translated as CASSFMDRANEQFF.

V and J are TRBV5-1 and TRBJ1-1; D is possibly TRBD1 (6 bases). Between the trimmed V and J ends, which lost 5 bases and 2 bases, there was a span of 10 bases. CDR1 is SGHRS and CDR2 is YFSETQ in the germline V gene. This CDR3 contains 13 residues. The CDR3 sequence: CASSRDTNTEAFF. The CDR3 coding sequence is TGCGCCAGCAGTAGGGACACCAACACTGAAGCTTTCTTT.

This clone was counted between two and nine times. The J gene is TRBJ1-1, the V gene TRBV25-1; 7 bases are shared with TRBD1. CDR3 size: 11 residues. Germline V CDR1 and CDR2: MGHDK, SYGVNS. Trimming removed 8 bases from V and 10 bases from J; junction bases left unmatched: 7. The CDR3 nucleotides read TGTGCCAGCGAGTATAGGGGGCGAGCTTTCTTT. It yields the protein CASEYRGRAFF.

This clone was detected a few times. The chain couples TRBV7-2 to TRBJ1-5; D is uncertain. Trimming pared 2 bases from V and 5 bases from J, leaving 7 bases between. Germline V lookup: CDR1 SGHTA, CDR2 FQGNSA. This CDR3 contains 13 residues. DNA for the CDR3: TGTGCCAGCAGCTTACTTCCCGATCAGCCCCAGCATTTT. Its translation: CASSLLPDQPQHF. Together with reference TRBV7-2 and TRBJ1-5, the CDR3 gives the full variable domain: GAGVSQSPSNKVTEKGKDVELRCDPISGHTALYWYRQSLGQGLEFLIYFQGNSAPDKSGLPSDRFSAERTGGSVSTLTIQRTQQEDSAVYLCASSLLPDQPQHFGDGTRLSIL.

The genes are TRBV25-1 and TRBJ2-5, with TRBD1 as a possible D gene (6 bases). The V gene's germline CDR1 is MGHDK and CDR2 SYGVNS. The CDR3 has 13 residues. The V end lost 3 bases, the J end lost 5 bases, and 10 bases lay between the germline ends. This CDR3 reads CASSDRGVETQYF. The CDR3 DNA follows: TGTGCCAGCAGTGACAGGGGTGTCGAGACCCAGTACTTC.

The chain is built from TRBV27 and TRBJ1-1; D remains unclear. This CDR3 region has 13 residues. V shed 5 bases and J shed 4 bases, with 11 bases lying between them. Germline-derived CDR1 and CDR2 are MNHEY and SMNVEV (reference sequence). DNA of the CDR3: TGTGCCAGCAGTCGGGGTCTCAGCACTGAAGCTTTCTTT. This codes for CASSRGLSTEAFF.

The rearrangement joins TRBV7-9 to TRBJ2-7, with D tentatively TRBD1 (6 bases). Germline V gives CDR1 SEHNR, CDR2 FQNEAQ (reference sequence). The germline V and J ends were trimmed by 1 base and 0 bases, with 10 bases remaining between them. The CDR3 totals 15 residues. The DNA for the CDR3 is TGTGCCAGCAGCTTAGACGGGACACCCTCCTACGAGCAGTACTTC. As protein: CASSLDGTPSYEQYF. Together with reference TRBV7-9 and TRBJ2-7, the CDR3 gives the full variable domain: DTGVSQNPRHKITKRGQNVTFRCDPISEHNRLYWYRQTLGQGPEFLTYFQNEAQLEKSRLLSDRFSAERPKGSFSTLEIQRTEQGDSAMYLCASSLDGTPSYEQYFGPGTRLTVT.

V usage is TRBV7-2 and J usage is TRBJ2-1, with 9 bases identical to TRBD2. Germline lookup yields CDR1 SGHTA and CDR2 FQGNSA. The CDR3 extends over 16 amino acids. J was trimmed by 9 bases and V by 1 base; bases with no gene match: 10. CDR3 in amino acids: CASSLGNSGGTGEQFF. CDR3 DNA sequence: TGTGCCAGCAGCTTAGGAAATAGCGGGGGAACTGGTGAGCAGTTCTTC.

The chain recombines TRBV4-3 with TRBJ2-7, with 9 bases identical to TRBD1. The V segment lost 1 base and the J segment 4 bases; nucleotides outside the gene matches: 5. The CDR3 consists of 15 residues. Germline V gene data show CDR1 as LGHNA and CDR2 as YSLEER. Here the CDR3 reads CASSQVEGQGYEQYF. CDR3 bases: TGCGCCAGCAGCCAAGTAGAGGGACAGGGTTACGAGCAGTACTTC.

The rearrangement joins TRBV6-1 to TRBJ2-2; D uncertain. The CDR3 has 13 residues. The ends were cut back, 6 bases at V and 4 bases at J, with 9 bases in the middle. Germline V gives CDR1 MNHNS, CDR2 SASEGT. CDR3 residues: CASSSTTTGELFF. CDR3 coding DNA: TGTGCCAGCAGCTCCACAACCACCGGGGAGCTGTTTTTT.

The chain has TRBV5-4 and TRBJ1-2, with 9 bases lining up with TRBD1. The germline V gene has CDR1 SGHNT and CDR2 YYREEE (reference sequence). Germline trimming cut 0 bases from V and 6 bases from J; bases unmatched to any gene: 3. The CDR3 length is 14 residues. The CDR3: CASSLDRGQDGYTF. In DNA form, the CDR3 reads TGTGCCAGCAGCTTGGACAGGGGGCAAGATGGCTACACCTTC.

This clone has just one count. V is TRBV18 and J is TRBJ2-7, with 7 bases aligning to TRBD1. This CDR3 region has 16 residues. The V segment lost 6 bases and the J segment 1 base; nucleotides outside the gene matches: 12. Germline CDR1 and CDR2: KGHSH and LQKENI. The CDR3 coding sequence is TGTGCCAGCTCGCTTACAGGGGCTCTACAATCCTACGAGCAGTACTTC. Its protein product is CASSLTGALQSYEQYF.

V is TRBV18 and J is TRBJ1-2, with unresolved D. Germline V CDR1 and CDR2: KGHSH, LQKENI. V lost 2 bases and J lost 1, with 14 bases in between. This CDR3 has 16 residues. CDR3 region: CASSPATSKLNYGYTF. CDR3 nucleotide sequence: TGTGCCAGCTCACCAGCTACCTCTAAACTTAACTATGGCTACACCTTC. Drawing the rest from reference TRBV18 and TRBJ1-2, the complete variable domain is NAGVMQNPRHLVRRRGQEARLRCSPMKGHSHVYWYRQLPEEGLKFMVYLQKENIIDESGMPKERFSAEFPKEGPSILRIQQVVRGDSAAYFCASSPATSKLNYGYTFGSGTRLTVV.

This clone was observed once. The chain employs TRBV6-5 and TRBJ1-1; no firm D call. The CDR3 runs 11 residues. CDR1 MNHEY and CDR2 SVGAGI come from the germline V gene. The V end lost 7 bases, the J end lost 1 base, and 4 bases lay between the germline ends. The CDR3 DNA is TGTGCCAGCATAGCGAACACTGAAGCTTTCTTT. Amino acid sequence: CASIANTEAFF.

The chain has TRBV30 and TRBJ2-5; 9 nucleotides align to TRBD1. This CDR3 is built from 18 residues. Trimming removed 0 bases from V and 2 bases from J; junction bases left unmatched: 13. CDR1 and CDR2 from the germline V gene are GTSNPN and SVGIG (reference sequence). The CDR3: CAWSVDPRGQGWQETQYF. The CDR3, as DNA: TGTGCCTGGAGTGTGGACCCACGGGGACAGGGTTGGCAAGAGACCCAGTACTTC.

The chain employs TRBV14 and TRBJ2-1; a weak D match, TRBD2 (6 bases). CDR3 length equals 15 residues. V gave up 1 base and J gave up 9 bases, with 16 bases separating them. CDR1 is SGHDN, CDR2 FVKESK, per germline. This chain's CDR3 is CASSQGLVRFGEQFF. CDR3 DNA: TGTGCCAGCAGCCAAGGACTAGTAAGGTTTGGTGAGCAGTTCTTC.

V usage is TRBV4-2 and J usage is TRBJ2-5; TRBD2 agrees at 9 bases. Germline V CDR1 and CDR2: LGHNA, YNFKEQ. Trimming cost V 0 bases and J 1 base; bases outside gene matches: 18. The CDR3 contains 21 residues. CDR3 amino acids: CASSQDGTRGGDNVAQETQYF. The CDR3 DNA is TGTGCCAGCAGCCAAGATGGTACGCGGGGGGGCGACAACGTCGCCCAAGAGACCCAGTACTTC.

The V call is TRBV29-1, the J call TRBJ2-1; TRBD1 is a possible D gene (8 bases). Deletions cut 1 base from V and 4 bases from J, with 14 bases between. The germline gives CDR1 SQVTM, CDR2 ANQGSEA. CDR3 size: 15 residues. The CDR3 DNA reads TGCAGCGTTGAAGGTCCACAGGGGGGGTACAATGAGCAGTTCTTC. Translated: CSVEGPQGGYNEQFF.